This T cell receptor beta chain was sequenced for a study of T cell responses to AZD1222 COVID-19 vaccine. About this clone itself: Its target is not known.

Generated by immunoSEQ multiplex PCR, the TCRdb table keeps only in-frame clones and is missing some. The sample yields some 94,000 clones, around 90% seen once. Points from the study as a whole: Recipients of AZD1222 seropositive at baseline numbered only 6 or 7. Recipients of two AZD1222 doses showed rising Spike-specific TCR breadth and depth.

Germline lookup yields CDR1 SEHNR and CDR2 FQNEAQ (reference sequence). The CDR3 covers 14 residues. V was shortened by 2 bases and J by 9 bases, with 11 bases between the two germline ends. Timing groups of about 4 and about 12 weeks for second doses were pooled. The rearrangement uses TRBV7-9 and TRBJ1-6, with a weak D call TRBD1 (5 bases). Sequencing was performed on peripheral blood, taken 28 days after the second AZD1222 dose. The source is an adult who received the AZD1222 COVID-19 vaccine. The CDR3 sequence is CASSLWDAGSPLHF. The CDR3 DNA reads as TGTGCCAGCAGCTTATGGGACGCGGGTTCACCCCTCCACTTT.